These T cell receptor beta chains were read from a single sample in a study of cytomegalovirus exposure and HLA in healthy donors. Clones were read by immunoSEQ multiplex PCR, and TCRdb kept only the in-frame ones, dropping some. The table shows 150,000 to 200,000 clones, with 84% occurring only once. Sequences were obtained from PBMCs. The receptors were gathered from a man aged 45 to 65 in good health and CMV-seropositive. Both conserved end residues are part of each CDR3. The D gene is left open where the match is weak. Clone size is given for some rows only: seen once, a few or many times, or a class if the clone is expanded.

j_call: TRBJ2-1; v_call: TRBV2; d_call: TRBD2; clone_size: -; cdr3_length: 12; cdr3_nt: TGTGCCAGCAGGTTTAGCGGGGGTGAGCAGTTCTTC; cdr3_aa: CASRFSGGEQFF
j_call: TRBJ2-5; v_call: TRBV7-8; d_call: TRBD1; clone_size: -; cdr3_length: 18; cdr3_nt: TGTGCCAGCAGCCTCGACCCGCACAGGGGGCGAAGACAAGAGACCCAGTACTTC; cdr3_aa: CASSLDPHRGRRQETQYF
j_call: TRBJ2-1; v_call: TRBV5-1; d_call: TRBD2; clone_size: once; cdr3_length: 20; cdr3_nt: TGCGCCAGCAGTTCTGGGGAGGGGGTTGGGGCGGGAGGATTCATCGATGAGCAGTTCTTC; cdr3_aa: CASSSGEGVGAGGFIDEQFF
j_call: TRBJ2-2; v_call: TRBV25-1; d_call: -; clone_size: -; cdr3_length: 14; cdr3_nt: TGTGCCAGCAGTCGTAGCGCGAACACCGGGGAGCTGTTTTTT; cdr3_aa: CASSRSANTGELFF
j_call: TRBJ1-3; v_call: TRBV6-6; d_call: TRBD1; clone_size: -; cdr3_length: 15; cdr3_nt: TGTGCCAGCAGGTGGACAGGGAACTCTGGAAACACCATATATTTT; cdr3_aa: CASRWTGNSGNTIYF
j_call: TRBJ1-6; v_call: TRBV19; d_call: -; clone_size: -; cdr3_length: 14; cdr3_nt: TGTGCCAGTAGTATAGGACAGGAGTATACACCCCTCCACTTT; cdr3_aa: CASSIGQEYTPLHF
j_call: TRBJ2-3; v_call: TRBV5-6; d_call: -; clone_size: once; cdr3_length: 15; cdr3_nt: TGTGCCAGCAGCTTTCGAGCTATTAGCACAGATACGCAGTATTTT; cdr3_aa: CASSFRAISTDTQYF
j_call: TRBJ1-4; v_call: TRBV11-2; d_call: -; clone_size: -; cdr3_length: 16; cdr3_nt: TGTGCCAGCAGCTTCTTATCGACAGCGACTAATGAAAAACTGTTTTTT; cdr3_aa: CASSFLSTATNEKLFF
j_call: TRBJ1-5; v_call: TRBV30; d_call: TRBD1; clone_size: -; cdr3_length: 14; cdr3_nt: TGTGCCGCTACCGGGACAGGGTACAATCGGCCCCAGCATTTT; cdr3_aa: CAATGTGYNRPQHF
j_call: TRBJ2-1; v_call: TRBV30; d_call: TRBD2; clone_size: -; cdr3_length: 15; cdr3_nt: TGTGCCTGGAGTTCAGTTAGCGGGAGAACCAATGAGCAGTTCTTC; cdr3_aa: CAWSSVSGRTNEQFF
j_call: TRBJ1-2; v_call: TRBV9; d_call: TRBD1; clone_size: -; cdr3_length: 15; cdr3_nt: TGTGCCAGCACATCCATAGACAGGGGAGGTAGTGGCTACACCTTC; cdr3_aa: CASTSIDRGGSGYTF
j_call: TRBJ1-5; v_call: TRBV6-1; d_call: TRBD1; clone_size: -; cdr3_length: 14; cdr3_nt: TGTGCCAGCAGGGAGACAGGGGCGGTTCAGCCCCAGCATTTT; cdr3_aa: CASRETGAVQPQHF
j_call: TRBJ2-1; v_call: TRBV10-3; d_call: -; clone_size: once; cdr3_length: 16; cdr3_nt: TGTGCCATCAGTGAGTCAGCGTTTGAGCGCTACAATGAGCAGTTCTTC; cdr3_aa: CAISESAFERYNEQFF
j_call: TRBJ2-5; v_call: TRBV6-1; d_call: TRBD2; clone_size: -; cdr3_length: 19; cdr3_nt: TGTGCCAGCAGTGAAGCGGGACTAGCGGGATACAAGGGTCGGGAGGCCCAGTACTTC; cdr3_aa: CASSEAGLAGYKGREAQYF
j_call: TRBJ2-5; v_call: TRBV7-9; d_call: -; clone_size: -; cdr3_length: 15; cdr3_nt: TGTGCCAGCAGCTTAGCGGGGGCCGACCAAGAGACCCAGTACTTC; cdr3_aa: CASSLAGADQETQYF
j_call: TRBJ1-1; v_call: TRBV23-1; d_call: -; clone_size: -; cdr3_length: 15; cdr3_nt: TGCGCCAGCAGTCAATCGGGCCCGAGGGTCACTGAAGCTTTCTTT; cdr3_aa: CASSQSGPRVTEAFF
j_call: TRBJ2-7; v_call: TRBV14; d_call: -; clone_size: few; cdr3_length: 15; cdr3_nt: TGTGCCAGCAGCCAAGACAGGGGTTTCTCCTACGAGCAGTACTTC; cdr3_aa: CASSQDRGFSYEQYF
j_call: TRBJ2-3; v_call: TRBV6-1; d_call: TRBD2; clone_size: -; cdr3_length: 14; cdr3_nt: TGTGCCAGCAGTGACCAGCTAGCGGTCGATACGCAGTATTTT; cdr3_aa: CASSDQLAVDTQYF
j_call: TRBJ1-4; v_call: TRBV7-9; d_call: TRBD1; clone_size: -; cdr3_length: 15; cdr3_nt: TGTGCCAGCAGACCAGGACAGGGAAAGAATGAAAAACTGTTTTTT; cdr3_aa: CASRPGQGKNEKLFF
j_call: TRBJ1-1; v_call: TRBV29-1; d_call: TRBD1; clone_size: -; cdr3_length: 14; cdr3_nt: TGCAGCGATCTGACAGGGGGTGAGAGTACTGAAGCTTTCTTT; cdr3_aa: CSDLTGGESTEAFF
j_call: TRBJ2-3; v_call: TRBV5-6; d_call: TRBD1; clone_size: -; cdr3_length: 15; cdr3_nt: TGTGCCAGCAGCTCGGGACAGGGGGCAACAGATACGCAGTATTTT; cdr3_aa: CASSSGQGATDTQYF
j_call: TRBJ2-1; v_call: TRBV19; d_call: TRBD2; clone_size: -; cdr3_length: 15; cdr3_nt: TGTGCCAGTAGTAAACTAGCGGTCTCCTACAATGAGCAGTTCTTC; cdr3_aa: CASSKLAVSYNEQFF
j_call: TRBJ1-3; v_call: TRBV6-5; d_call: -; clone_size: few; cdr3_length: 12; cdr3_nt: TGTGCCAGCACCAAAGGCCAGGGCACCATATATTTT; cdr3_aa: CASTKGQGTIYF
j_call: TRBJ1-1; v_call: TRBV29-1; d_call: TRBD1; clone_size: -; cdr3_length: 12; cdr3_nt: TGCAGCACGGGACAGGGGATCACTGAAGCTTTCTTT; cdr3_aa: CSTGQGITEAFF
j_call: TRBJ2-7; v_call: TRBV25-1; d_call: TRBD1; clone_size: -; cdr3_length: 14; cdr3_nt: TGTGCCAGCAGAGGGACAGGGGAAGGGTACGAGCAGTACTTC; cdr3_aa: CASRGTGEGYEQYF
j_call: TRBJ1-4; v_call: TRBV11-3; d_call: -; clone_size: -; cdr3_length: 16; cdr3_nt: TGTGCCAGCAGCCCTCCCGGATCCGGGGGTAATGAAAAACTGTTTTTT; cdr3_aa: CASSPPGSGGNEKLFF
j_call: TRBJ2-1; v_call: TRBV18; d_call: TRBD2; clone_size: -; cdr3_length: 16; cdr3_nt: TGTGCCAGCTCACCAGTTATCGGACTAGCGAACAATGAGCAGTTCTTC; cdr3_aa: CASSPVIGLANNEQFF
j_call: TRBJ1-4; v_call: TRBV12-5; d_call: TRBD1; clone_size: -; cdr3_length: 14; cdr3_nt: TGTGCTAGTGGTGTCGGGACAGGGGATGAAAAACTGTTTTTT; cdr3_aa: CASGVGTGDEKLFF
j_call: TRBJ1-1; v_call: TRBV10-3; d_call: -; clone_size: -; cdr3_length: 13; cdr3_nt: TGTGCCATCAGTGGGGGCTGGAACACTGAAGCTTTCTTT; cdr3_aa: CAISGGWNTEAFF
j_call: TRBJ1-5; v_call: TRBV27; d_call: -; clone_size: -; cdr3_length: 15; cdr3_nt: TGTGCCAGCAGTTTATCTGGCGGGTTCAATCAGCCCCAGCATTTT; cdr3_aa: CASSLSGGFNQPQHF
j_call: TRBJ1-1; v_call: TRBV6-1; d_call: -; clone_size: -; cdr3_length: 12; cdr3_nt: TGTGCCAGCAGTGAATTCAAAACTGAAGCTTTCTTT; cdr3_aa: CASSEFKTEAFF
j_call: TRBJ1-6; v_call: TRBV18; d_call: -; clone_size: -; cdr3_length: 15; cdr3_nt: TGTGCCAGCTCACCTCAGGGTCAAAATAATTCACCCCTCCACTTT; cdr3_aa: CASSPQGQNNSPLHF
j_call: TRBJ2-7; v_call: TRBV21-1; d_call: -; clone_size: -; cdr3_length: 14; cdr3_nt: TGTGCCAGCAGCAAAGGGACAGGGTCCTACGAGCAGTACTTC; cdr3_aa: CASSKGTGSYEQYF
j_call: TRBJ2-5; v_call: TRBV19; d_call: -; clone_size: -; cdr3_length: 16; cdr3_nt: TGTGCCAGTAGTCCGGGGTGGGTCCCGGACCAAGAGACCCAGTACTTC; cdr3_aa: CASSPGWVPDQETQYF
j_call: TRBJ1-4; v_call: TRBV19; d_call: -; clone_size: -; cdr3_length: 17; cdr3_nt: TGTGCCAGTAGGAAGGGACAAATGATAGCAACTAATGAAAAACTGTTTTTT; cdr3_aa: CASRKGQMIATNEKLFF
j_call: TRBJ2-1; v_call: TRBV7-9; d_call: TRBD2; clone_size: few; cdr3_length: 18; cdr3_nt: TGTGCCAGCAGCTTTAGGTCAATTCCGGGGCTAGCGGGACGTGAGCAGTTCTTC; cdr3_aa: CASSFRSIPGLAGREQFF
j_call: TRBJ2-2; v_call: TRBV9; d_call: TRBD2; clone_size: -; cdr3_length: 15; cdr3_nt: TGTGCCAGCACCCGGACTAGCGGGATCACCGGGGAGCTGTTTTTT; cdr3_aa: CASTRTSGITGELFF
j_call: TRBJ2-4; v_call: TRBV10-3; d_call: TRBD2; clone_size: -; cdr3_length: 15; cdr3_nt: TGTGCCATCAGTGAGTCTGGACTAGCCAGAAACATTCAGTACTTC; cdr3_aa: CAISESGLARNIQYF
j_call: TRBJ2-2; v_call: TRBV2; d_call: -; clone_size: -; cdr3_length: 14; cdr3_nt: TGTGCCAGTGGGACTGAAACTTCCACCGGGGAGCTGTTTTTT; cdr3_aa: CASGTETSTGELFF
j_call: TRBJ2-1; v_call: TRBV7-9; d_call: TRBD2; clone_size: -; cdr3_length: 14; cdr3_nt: TGTTCCAGCAGCTTAGGTGGCGGGAGTCATGAGCAGTTCTTC; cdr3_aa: CSSSLGGGSHEQFF
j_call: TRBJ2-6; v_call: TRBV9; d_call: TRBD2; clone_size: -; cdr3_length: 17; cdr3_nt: TGTGCCAGCGGTGGGGCGGGGGGGTTTGTTGGGGCCAACGTCCTGACTTTC; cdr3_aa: CASGGAGGFVGANVLTF
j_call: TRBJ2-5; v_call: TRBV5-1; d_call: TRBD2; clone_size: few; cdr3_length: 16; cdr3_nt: TGCGCCAGCAGCGCGGGACTAGCGGGGGGTCCGGGGACCCAGTACTTC; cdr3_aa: CASSAGLAGGPGTQYF
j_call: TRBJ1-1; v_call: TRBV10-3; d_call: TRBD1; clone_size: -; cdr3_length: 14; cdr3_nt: TGTGCCGTCAGTCCGCAGGGGGTTGGATCTGAAGCTTTCTTT; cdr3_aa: CAVSPQGVGSEAFF
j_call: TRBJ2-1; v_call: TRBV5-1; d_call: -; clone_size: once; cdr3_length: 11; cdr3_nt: TGCGCCAGCAGCCGGGACAATGAGCAGTTCTTC; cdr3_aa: CASSRDNEQFF
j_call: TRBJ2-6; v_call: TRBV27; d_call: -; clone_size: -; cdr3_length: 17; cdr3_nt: TGTGCCAGCACTAAGATTCAGGGGAGACCTGGGGCCAACGTCCTGACTTTC; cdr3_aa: CASTKIQGRPGANVLTF
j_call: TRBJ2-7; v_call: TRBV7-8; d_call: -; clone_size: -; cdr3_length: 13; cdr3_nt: TGTGCCAGCAGCTTACGACGGGAGTACGAGCAGTACTTC; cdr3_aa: CASSLRREYEQYF
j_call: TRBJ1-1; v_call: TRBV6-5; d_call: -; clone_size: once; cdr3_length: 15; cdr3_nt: TGTGCCAGCAGATTTACGGCAGGCATGAACACTGAAGCTTTCTTT; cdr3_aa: CASRFTAGMNTEAFF
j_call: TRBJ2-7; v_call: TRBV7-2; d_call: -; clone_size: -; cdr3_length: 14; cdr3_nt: TGTGCCAGCAGCACCCACCAGCGGTCCTACGAGCAGTACTTC; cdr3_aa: CASSTHQRSYEQYF
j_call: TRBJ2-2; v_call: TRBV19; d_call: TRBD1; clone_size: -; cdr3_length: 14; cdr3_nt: TGTGCCAGTACTTTGCCAGGGGGCACCGGGGAGCTGTTTTTT; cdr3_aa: CASTLPGGTGELFF
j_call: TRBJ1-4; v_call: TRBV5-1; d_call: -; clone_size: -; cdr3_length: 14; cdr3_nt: TGCGCCAGCAGCTTGTCGGGGGGGCGTGAAAAACTGTTTTTT; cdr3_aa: CASSLSGGREKLFF
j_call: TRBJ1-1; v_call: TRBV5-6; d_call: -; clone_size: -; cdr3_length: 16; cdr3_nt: TGTGCCAGCAGCTTGGGTAGCGCTAGAGCATACACTGAAGCTTTCTTT; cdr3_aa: CASSLGSARAYTEAFF
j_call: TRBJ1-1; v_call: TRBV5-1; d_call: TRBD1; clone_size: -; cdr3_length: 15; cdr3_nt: TGCGCCAGCAGCTTGGCGGCAGGGGGCCTTTTGGACGCTTTCTTT; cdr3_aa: CASSLAAGGLLDAFF
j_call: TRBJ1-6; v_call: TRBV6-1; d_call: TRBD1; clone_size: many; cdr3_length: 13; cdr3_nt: TGTGCCACCCCGGGACAGGGCGCTTCACCCCTCCACTTT; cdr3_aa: CATPGQGASPLHF
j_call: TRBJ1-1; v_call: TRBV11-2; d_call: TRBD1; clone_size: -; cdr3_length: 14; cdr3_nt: TGTGCCAGCAGGCTTACAGGGGTGAACACTGAAGCTTTCTTT; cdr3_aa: CASRLTGVNTEAFF